The entry below describes one T cell receptor (beta chain). This clone was picked up a small number of times. This clone's antigen is unknown. Base qualities are missing; no much larger clone stands one base away. The same CDR3 also results from other DNA sequences found in this sample. The High Capacity cDNA Reverse Transcription Kit was used to reverse transcribe all of the isolated RNA, meaning that expressed TCRB transcripts were what got sequenced. Naive, central memory and regulatory T cell samples underwent deep immunoSEQ sequencing, averaging around 3.7 million total reads per sample. Sorted cells were lysed in RLT buffer, and RNA was extracted using DNase-treated RNeasy Micro or Mini kits according to cell number. To prevent cross-contamination, each cell subset was processed individually, whereas patient and healthy donor samples were processed jointly. The immunoSEQ multiplex PCR was used to amplify TCRB sequences from cDNA, generating 87-bp fragments that spanned the CDR3 region. The amplicons were sequenced using the Illumina HiSeq platform. The paper's data handling went like this. PCR bias was corrected computationally using synthetic template baselines, and reads within Hamming distance 2 were collapsed, with unmergeable singletons discarded. Reads were aligned against IMGT so that V, D and J genes, CDR3 length and insertions or deletions at six rearrangement sites could be assigned. Within each subset, clonotype counts were normalized to sorted cell number, and only after that were true diversity and Gini coefficients computed with the tcR R package. The overlap coefficient, calculated on TCRB nucleotide sequences, was used to measure repertoire sharing. Out-of-frame TCRB sequences from naive cells were analyzed as a proxy for the pre-selection repertoire. The clones in this table, taken by TCRdb from immuneACCESS, are in-frame only. Not every clone is retained; where verified, under half of the shortfall comes from an unresolved V gene, and the cause of the rest is unknown. V and J calls and clone size are those listed in that table; D and trimming were worked out from the DNA. The sample table holds fewer than 500,000 clones, of which approximately 15% were seen once. The leading ten clones occupy 0.035% to 0.04% of the sample.

V is clipped by 3 bases and J by 4 bases, and the sequence between their germline boundaries is 3 bases long. Sequences LNHDA (CDR1) and SQIVND (CDR2) are obtained from the germline V gene (reference sequence). From cysteine to phenylalanine, the CDR3 is 11 amino acids long. Only the CDR3 DNA is retained, 33 bases long and in frame from the first base. The entry originates in a study of beta chain features in type 1 diabetes (dated by TCRdb to the late 2010s). At the level of the whole study: Mean age, gender distribution, total cell number and subset yield did not differ between patients and healthy donors. Naive and central memory subsets were obtained from all 30 or so donors, but regulatory and stem cell-like memory subsets were isolated from only 8 patients and roughly eight healthy donors. A total of roughly 99,000,000 sorted cells were examined across all samples, and the number of cells per subset was strongly correlated with RNA yield. The study compared the TCRB repertoires of sorted circulating CD4+ T cell subsets in recently diagnosed type 1 diabetes patients with those in matched healthy donors.

The study at large found these results: Fewer insertions and more nucleotide deletions at VDJ recombination sites were observed in patients with type 1 diabetes, implying thymic rearrangement abnormalities. The naive, central memory and regulatory TCRB repertoires appeared to resemble one another more closely among patients than among healthy donors. Because cDNA rather than genomic DNA was sequenced, highly expressing activated cells could have been over-represented, although no difference in activation and CD3 levels was found between groups. Shorter templates might be favored by PCR, yet because patient and control samples were amplified and corrected together, any such skew would affect both groups equally. Type 1 diabetes patients showed a moderate but significant shortening of TCRB CDR3 length in all four CD4+ subsets. Only small numbers of individuals were included in the HLA sub-analyses, which left unresolved whether HLA type had any influence on TCRB rearrangement.

A single peripheral blood draw of approximately 120 mL on average was collected from each donor into heparinised tubes. A BD FACSAria II and a panel including CD45RO, CCR7, CD25, CD127, CD95 and CD27 were used to sort naive, central memory, regulatory and stem cell-like memory CD4+ T cells. Every sorted population had a purity above 95%. PBMCs were isolated right away by Lymphoprep density gradient centrifugation and were stained directly, without culture. So that batch effects would be minimized, each experiment stained and sorted samples in pairs, pairing one healthy donor with one patient. Sequences were obtained from naive CD4+ T cells from blood. The sample's cell subset or site, from its label and the paper: true naive CD4+ T cells. This clonotype was obtained from a man under 40 in good health. Here the chain combines TRBV19 and TRBJ2-5; the D segment cannot be called with confidence. The sequence in DNA is TGTGCCAGTAGTATTAGAGAGACCCAGTACTTC. Its protein product is CASSIRETQYF.